This is a list of T cell receptor beta chains from one sample in a study of post-analysis software for immune sequencing data. Using its own MiXCR run on the PCR reads, TCRdb lists one record per CDR3 protein. Of about 430,000 distinct CDR3 sequences listed, 39% are singletons. The source material was blood. These receptor sequences come from a girl aged 2 to 9 with multiple sclerosis. The CDR3 runs from the conserved cysteine through the conserved F or W. The order of the fields is clone size, V gene, D gene, J gene, CDR3 DNA, CDR3 protein. The D gene is left open where the match is weak. A row's size may be missing; if present it is once, few, many or a size class.

>once|TRBV7-2|TRBD1|TRBJ2-5
TGTGCCAGCAGCTTGGGACCGCTGACAGGGTTCCAAGAGACCCAGTACTTC
CASSLGPLTGFQETQYF
>-|TRBV28|TRBD1|TRBJ2-5
TGTGCCACCAGGGACAGGGGGCTCGTGGAGACCCAGTACTTC
CATRDRGLVETQYF
>medium-sized|TRBV12-3/TRBV12-4|TRBD1|TRBJ1-5
TGTGCCAGCAGTTGGGACAGGGAGGCCGGTCAGCCCCAGCATTTT
CASSWDREAGQPQHF
>-|TRBV5-1|-|TRBJ1-4
TGCGCCAGCAGCTTGAGTACCCTGAATGAAAAACTGTTTTTT
CASSLSTLNEKLFF
>-|TRBV28|TRBD1|TRBJ2-7
TGTGCCAGCAGCCTATGGGACAGGGTCGAGCAGTACTTC
CASSLWDRVEQYF
>-|TRBV7-2|-|TRBJ2-1
TGTGCCAGCAGCTTGAGGTCCGGACTCCACGTCTACAATGAGCAGTTCTTC
CASSLRSGLHVYNEQFF
>few|TRBV5-1|-|TRBJ2-3
TGCGCCAGCAGCCCGGGGTTCACGCAGTATTTT
CASSPGFTQYF
>-|TRBV10-1|TRBD2|TRBJ2-5
TGCGCCAGCAGTGTCCAAGCGGGGGCCCAGTACTTC
CASSVQAGAQYF
>-|TRBV2|-|TRBJ2-1
TGTGCCAGCAGTGAATCTTTCAATGAGCAGTTCTTC
CASSESFNEQFF
>many|TRBV28|-|TRBJ2-7
TGTGCCAGCAGTTCTACGGGACGGTCCTACGAGCAGTACTTC
CASSSTGRSYEQYF